Listed below are T cell receptor beta chains from one sample, sequenced in a study of STAT3 mutations in large granular lymphocyte leukemia. Clones were sequenced by immunoSEQ multiplex PCR, and TCRdb holds only the in-frame ones, with some missing. The data contain thousands of clones, roughly 74% of them seen just once; the ten biggest clones take up under 35%. The sequencing input was peripheral blood mononuclear cells. All receptors come from a man aged 60-69 years with T-cell large granular lymphocyte leukemia. Some clones in this sample may be carry-over from other donors' samples. CDR3s include the opening cysteine and the closing phenylalanine or tryptophan. The D gene is left open where the match is weak. The size field is filled for only some rows; it gives once, few, many or a size class.

clone size: NA
J gene: TRBJ2-3
D gene: NA
V gene: TRBV5-1
CDR3 length: 16
CDR3 DNA: TGCGCCAGCAGCCCAATCCGGATCTTGGGCACAGATACGCAGTATTTT
CDR3 protein: CASSPIRILGTDTQYF

clone size: few
J gene: TRBJ2-5
D gene: TRBD2
V gene: TRBV2
CDR3 length: 15
CDR3 DNA: TGTGCCAGCAAGGATAGCGGGATTGGTATCGAGACCCAGTACTTC
CDR3 protein: CASKDSGIGIETQYF

clone size: few
J gene: TRBJ1-4
D gene: NA
V gene: TRBV5-4
CDR3 length: 13
CDR3 DNA: TGTGCCAGCAGATCGCAAAGTAATGAAAAACTGTTTTTT
CDR3 protein: CASRSQSNEKLFF

clone size: NA
J gene: TRBJ2-7
D gene: NA
V gene: TRBV27
CDR3 length: 13
CDR3 DNA: TGTGCCAGCAGTTTATCATTCGGATGGGAGCAGTACTTC
CDR3 protein: CASSLSFGWEQYF

clone size: NA
J gene: TRBJ1-3
D gene: NA
V gene: TRBV14
CDR3 length: 14
CDR3 DNA: TGTGCCAGCAGCCAAGTTTCGTCTGGAAACACCATATATTTT
CDR3 protein: CASSQVSSGNTIYF

clone size: NA
J gene: TRBJ1-3
D gene: TRBD1
V gene: TRBV18
CDR3 length: 15
CDR3 DNA: TGTGCCAGCTCACCTGGGACAGTAGGTGGAAACACCATATATTTT
CDR3 protein: CASSPGTVGGNTIYF

clone size: once
J gene: TRBJ1-5
D gene: NA
V gene: TRBV5-6
CDR3 length: 15
CDR3 DNA: TGTGCCAGCAGCTTGTTCGGGCGGCCCTTGGCGCCCCAGCATTTT
CDR3 protein: CASSLFGRPLAPQHF

clone size: NA
J gene: TRBJ1-2
D gene: NA
V gene: TRBV29-1
CDR3 length: 14
CDR3 DNA: TGCAGCGTTGAATTCGGTAGGCCCCACTATGGCTACACCTTC
CDR3 protein: CSVEFGRPHYGYTF

clone size: NA
J gene: TRBJ2-1
D gene: NA
V gene: TRBV5-4
CDR3 length: 12
CDR3 DNA: TGTGCCAGCAGCTTGGTGGAGAATGAGCAGTTCTTC
CDR3 protein: CASSLVENEQFF

clone size: NA
J gene: TRBJ2-1
D gene: NA
V gene: TRBV7-9
CDR3 length: 14
CDR3 DNA: TGTGCCAGCAGGACCGGAGACAACAACAATGAGCAGTTCTTC
CDR3 protein: CASRTGDNNNEQFF

clone size: NA
J gene: TRBJ1-1
D gene: NA
V gene: TRBV5-1
CDR3 length: 15
CDR3 DNA: TGCGCCAGCAGCTTAGAACAATTAAGTGTCACTGAAGCTTTCTTT
CDR3 protein: CASSLEQLSVTEAFF

clone size: NA
J gene: TRBJ2-2
D gene: NA
V gene: TRBV13
CDR3 length: 12
CDR3 DNA: TGTGCCAGCAGCTTAGGGGCCGGGGAGCTGTTTTTT
CDR3 protein: CASSLGAGELFF

clone size: NA
J gene: TRBJ2-4
D gene: NA
V gene: TRBV15
CDR3 length: 15
CDR3 DNA: TGTGCCACCACGGACCCAAGGGAGTCCAAAAACATTCAGTACTTC
CDR3 protein: CATTDPRESKNIQYF

clone size: NA
J gene: TRBJ2-7
D gene: NA
V gene: TRBV30
CDR3 length: 14
CDR3 DNA: TGTGCCTGGAGTGTAGCCAGGGTGGACTACGAGCAGTACTTC
CDR3 protein: CAWSVARVDYEQYF

clone size: once
J gene: TRBJ2-1
D gene: TRBD2
V gene: TRBV2
CDR3 length: 13
CDR3 DNA: TGTGCCACCAACCGGGACTACAACAATGAGCAGTTCTTC
CDR3 protein: CATNRDYNNEQFF

clone size: NA
J gene: TRBJ2-3
D gene: NA
V gene: TRBV6-5
CDR3 length: 15
CDR3 DNA: TGTGCCAGCAGTCCCAAATTGGAGTCAGCAGATACGCAGTATTTT
CDR3 protein: CASSPKLESADTQYF

clone size: NA
J gene: TRBJ2-7
D gene: NA
V gene: TRBV13
CDR3 length: 14
CDR3 DNA: TGTGCCAGCAGCTTAGGGCTAGAGGGTTACGAGCAGTACTTC
CDR3 protein: CASSLGLEGYEQYF

clone size: NA
J gene: TRBJ1-2
D gene: NA
V gene: TRBV7-9
CDR3 length: 14
CDR3 DNA: TGTGCCAGCAGCTTGGAGGCGATAGGCTATGGCTACACCTTC
CDR3 protein: CASSLEAIGYGYTF

clone size: NA
J gene: TRBJ1-2
D gene: NA
V gene: TRBV29-1
CDR3 length: 16
CDR3 DNA: TGCAGCGTTGTTGGGGGGGCAGGTCTGGGGGACTATGGCTACACCTTC
CDR3 protein: CSVVGGAGLGDYGYTF

clone size: NA
J gene: TRBJ2-3
D gene: NA
V gene: TRBV7-9
CDR3 length: 14
CDR3 DNA: TGTGCCAGCAGCTTAGAACAGGGCAGGGATACGCAGTATTTT
CDR3 protein: CASSLEQGRDTQYF

clone size: NA
J gene: TRBJ1-1
D gene: NA
V gene: TRBV7-9
CDR3 length: 14
CDR3 DNA: TGTGCCAGCAGCTTAGCGACGAGTGACACTGAAGCTTTCTTT
CDR3 protein: CASSLATSDTEAFF

clone size: NA
J gene: TRBJ2-7
D gene: TRBD1
V gene: TRBV5-1
CDR3 length: 15
CDR3 DNA: TGCGCCAGCAGCTTTGCTGGGACAGGGGAGGAAGAGCAGTACTTC
CDR3 protein: CASSFAGTGEEEQYF

clone size: NA
J gene: TRBJ2-5
D gene: TRBD1
V gene: TRBV6-6
CDR3 length: 14
CDR3 DNA: TGTGCCAGCAGTTACGCGGGACAGGCCGAGACCCAGTACTTC
CDR3 protein: CASSYAGQAETQYF

clone size: NA
J gene: TRBJ2-7
D gene: TRBD1
V gene: TRBV10-2
CDR3 length: 14
CDR3 DNA: TGCGCCAGCACCGCCGGGACAGGCCTCTACGAGCAGTACTTC
CDR3 protein: CASTAGTGLYEQYF

clone size: NA
J gene: TRBJ2-7
D gene: TRBD2
V gene: TRBV7-2
CDR3 length: 14
CDR3 DNA: TGTGCCAGCAGCTTAGGACTAGCGGGAGGGGAGCAGTACTTC
CDR3 protein: CASSLGLAGGEQYF

clone size: NA
J gene: TRBJ1-1
D gene: NA
V gene: TRBV5-1
CDR3 length: 16
CDR3 DNA: TGCGCCAGCAGTGGCGGGGGCGCGGTTGGAGACACTGAAGCTTTCTTT
CDR3 protein: CASSGGGAVGDTEAFF

clone size: once
J gene: TRBJ2-1
D gene: NA
V gene: TRBV6-5
CDR3 length: 15
CDR3 DNA: TGTGCCAGCAGTCAAACAGGGAGTCCCTACAATGAGCAGTTCTTC
CDR3 protein: CASSQTGSPYNEQFF

clone size: NA
J gene: TRBJ1-4
D gene: NA
V gene: TRBV25-1
CDR3 length: 16
CDR3 DNA: TGTGCCAGCAGCCCCGACAGGTCGGGATTGTGGGAAAAACTGTTTTTT
CDR3 protein: CASSPDRSGLWEKLFF

clone size: NA
J gene: TRBJ2-7
D gene: TRBD1
V gene: TRBV28
CDR3 length: 16
CDR3 DNA: TGTGCCAGCAGTCCACCGGGACAGGGGCAGTTCTACGAGCAGTACTTC
CDR3 protein: CASSPPGQGQFYEQYF

clone size: NA
J gene: TRBJ1-5
D gene: TRBD1
V gene: TRBV5-6
CDR3 length: 16
CDR3 DNA: TGTGCCAGCAGCTTGAGAGGACAGGGGGTTCGTCAGCCCCAGCATTTT
CDR3 protein: CASSLRGQGVRQPQHF

clone size: NA
J gene: TRBJ2-1
D gene: NA
V gene: TRBV7-9
CDR3 length: 15
CDR3 DNA: TGTGCCAGCAGCTTATGGCTCGAGAAGGGAAGTGAGCAGTTCTTC
CDR3 protein: CASSLWLEKGSEQFF

clone size: NA
J gene: TRBJ1-1
D gene: NA
V gene: TRBV7-9
CDR3 length: 12
CDR3 DNA: TGTGCCAGCAGCTTCAGGTTCACTGAAGCTTTCTTT
CDR3 protein: CASSFRFTEAFF

clone size: NA
J gene: TRBJ2-7
D gene: TRBD2
V gene: TRBV2
CDR3 length: 14
CDR3 DNA: TGTGCCAGCAGTGAACTAGCGGGTTCCTACGAGCAGTACTTC
CDR3 protein: CASSELAGSYEQYF

clone size: NA
J gene: TRBJ1-1
D gene: TRBD1
V gene: TRBV18
CDR3 length: 12
CDR3 DNA: TGTGCCAGCTCACAGGACAGGGAACAAGCTTTCTTT
CDR3 protein: CASSQDREQAFF

clone size: NA
J gene: TRBJ2-1
D gene: TRBD1
V gene: TRBV6-5
CDR3 length: 15
CDR3 DNA: TGTGCCAGCAGTTGGGGACAGCGTAGCTACAATGAGCAGTTCTTC
CDR3 protein: CASSWGQRSYNEQFF

clone size: few
J gene: TRBJ1-5
D gene: NA
V gene: TRBV7-2
CDR3 length: 17
CDR3 DNA: TGTGCCAGCAGCTTAGGGGGGCTTCTCGGAAGCAATCAGCCCCAGCATTTT
CDR3 protein: CASSLGGLLGSNQPQHF

clone size: NA
J gene: TRBJ2-7
D gene: NA
V gene: TRBV6-5
CDR3 length: 15
CDR3 DNA: TGTGCCAGCAGTTATCGCCACAAGAGCTCCTACGAGCAGTACTTC
CDR3 protein: CASSYRHKSSYEQYF

clone size: NA
J gene: TRBJ2-3
D gene: NA
V gene: TRBV7-9
CDR3 length: 14
CDR3 DNA: TGTGCCAGCAGCTTGGGGTTACCCAGAGATACGCAGTATTTT
CDR3 protein: CASSLGLPRDTQYF

clone size: NA
J gene: TRBJ2-5
D gene: NA
V gene: TRBV12-5
CDR3 length: 16
CDR3 DNA: TGTGCTAGTGGTTTGGACCGGACAGCGGCGACAGAGACCCAGTACTTC
CDR3 protein: CASGLDRTAATETQYF

clone size: NA
J gene: TRBJ2-5
D gene: NA
V gene: TRBV18
CDR3 length: 12
CDR3 DNA: TGTGCCAGCTCACCACCGAGGGAGACCCAGTACTTC
CDR3 protein: CASSPPRETQYF

clone size: few
J gene: TRBJ2-7
D gene: NA
V gene: TRBV15
CDR3 length: 15
CDR3 DNA: TGTGCCACCAGCAGAGTCGGGACGGGAAGCTACGAGCAGTACTTC
CDR3 protein: CATSRVGTGSYEQYF

clone size: NA
J gene: TRBJ2-7
D gene: TRBD1
V gene: TRBV25-1
CDR3 length: 14
CDR3 DNA: TGTGCCAGCAGTGACCGGGACAGGGAATGGGGGCAGTACTTC
CDR3 protein: CASSDRDREWGQYF

clone size: NA
J gene: TRBJ2-3
D gene: TRBD2
V gene: TRBV5-1
CDR3 length: 16
CDR3 DNA: TGCGCCAGCAGCCGAGGGATTAGCGGGAGCACAGATACGCAGTATTTT
CDR3 protein: CASSRGISGSTDTQYF

clone size: NA
J gene: TRBJ2-1
D gene: NA
V gene: TRBV7-9
CDR3 length: 11
CDR3 DNA: TGTGCCAGCAGCTTAGCTGATGAGCAGTTCTTC
CDR3 protein: CASSLADEQFF

clone size: NA
J gene: TRBJ2-3
D gene: TRBD1
V gene: TRBV7-9
CDR3 length: 16
CDR3 DNA: TGTGCCAGCAGCTCCCTTAGGGGGCTAAGCACAGATACGCAGTATTTT
CDR3 protein: CASSSLRGLSTDTQYF

clone size: NA
J gene: TRBJ2-5
D gene: TRBD2
V gene: TRBV10-3
CDR3 length: 15
CDR3 DNA: TGTGCCATCAGTGATACTAGCGGGGTCCAAGAGACCCAGTACTTC
CDR3 protein: CAISDTSGVQETQYF

clone size: NA
J gene: TRBJ2-1
D gene: TRBD2
V gene: TRBV29-1
CDR3 length: 14
CDR3 DNA: TGCAGCACCATAGCGGGAGCGTTCTACAATGAGCAGTTCTTC
CDR3 protein: CSTIAGAFYNEQFF

clone size: NA
J gene: TRBJ1-1
D gene: NA
V gene: TRBV23-1
CDR3 length: 14
CDR3 DNA: TGCGCCAGCAGTCACGGGGCGATCCACACTGAAGCTTTCTTT
CDR3 protein: CASSHGAIHTEAFF

clone size: NA
J gene: TRBJ2-7
D gene: TRBD2
V gene: TRBV7-2
CDR3 length: 14
CDR3 DNA: TGTGCCAGCAGCTGGGGGGGGACGAAATACGAGCAGTACTTC
CDR3 protein: CASSWGGTKYEQYF

clone size: NA
J gene: TRBJ2-3
D gene: TRBD2
V gene: TRBV5-1
CDR3 length: 15
CDR3 DNA: TGCGCCAGCAGCTGGCCGGGAGGCCAGATAGATACGCAGTATTTT
CDR3 protein: CASSWPGGQIDTQYF

clone size: NA
J gene: TRBJ2-2
D gene: NA
V gene: TRBV5-1
CDR3 length: 15
CDR3 DNA: TGCGCCAGCAGCACGGGACCGGGTCCCACCGGGGAGCTGTTTTTT
CDR3 protein: CASSTGPGPTGELFF

clone size: NA
J gene: TRBJ1-1
D gene: NA
V gene: TRBV29-1
CDR3 length: 14
CDR3 DNA: TGCAGCGCCGTTAGGACCCACGGCTCCACTGAAGCTTTCTTT
CDR3 protein: CSAVRTHGSTEAFF

clone size: NA
J gene: TRBJ1-3
D gene: NA
V gene: TRBV25-1
CDR3 length: 13
CDR3 DNA: TGTGCCAGCAGTCTTGGGGGAGTAAACACCATATATTTT
CDR3 protein: CASSLGGVNTIYF

clone size: once
J gene: TRBJ1-2
D gene: TRBD1
V gene: TRBV7-9
CDR3 length: 12
CDR3 DNA: TGTGCCAGCACGGGACAGGCCTATGGCTACACCTTC
CDR3 protein: CASTGQAYGYTF

clone size: NA
J gene: TRBJ2-7
D gene: NA
V gene: TRBV12-5
CDR3 length: 13
CDR3 DNA: TGTGCTAGTGGTTTGGACAGTCCCTACGAGCAGTACTTC
CDR3 protein: CASGLDSPYEQYF

clone size: NA
J gene: TRBJ2-7
D gene: NA
V gene: TRBV6-1
CDR3 length: 15
CDR3 DNA: TGTGCCAGCAGTGAGGTTGGGAATAGCGCCTACGAGCAGTACTTC
CDR3 protein: CASSEVGNSAYEQYF

clone size: NA
J gene: TRBJ1-1
D gene: NA
V gene: TRBV5-4
CDR3 length: 9
CDR3 DNA: TGTGCCAGCAGCTTGGCAATTATCTTT
CDR3 protein: CASSLAIIF

clone size: NA
J gene: TRBJ1-5
D gene: NA
V gene: TRBV18
CDR3 length: 13
CDR3 DNA: TGTGCCAGCTCACTGGAAACGGACCAGCCCCAGCATTTT
CDR3 protein: CASSLETDQPQHF

clone size: NA
J gene: TRBJ1-1
D gene: NA
V gene: TRBV10-2
CDR3 length: 14
CDR3 DNA: TGCGCCAGCAGCGAGGGGACCCGGGGCACTGAAGCTTTCTTT
CDR3 protein: CASSEGTRGTEAFF

clone size: NA
J gene: TRBJ1-2
D gene: NA
V gene: TRBV7-9
CDR3 length: 11
CDR3 DNA: TGTGCCAGCAGCTTATCAGCTGGCTACACCTTC
CDR3 protein: CASSLSAGYTF